These 23 T cell receptor beta chains came from one sample sequenced in a study of CD8+ T cells in alopecia areata. Sequencing relied on a cDNA template that was reverse transcribed from extracted RNA. Generated by immunoSEQ multiplex PCR, the TCRdb table keeps only in-frame clones and is missing some. The sample includes approximately 140,000 clones, roughly 44% of them seen just once. Sequenced: CD4+ T cells sorted from blood. These receptors all come from a human donor with alopecia areata.

The gene calls are TRBV2 and TRBJ1-2; D is ambiguous. The CDR3 extends over 12 amino acids. The V gene's germline CDR1 is SNHLY and CDR2 FYNNEI. The germline V and J ends were trimmed by 11 bases and 3 bases, with 13 bases remaining between them. The CDR3 DNA reads TGTGCCTGGTCCTCCGCGGACTATGGCTACACCTTC. Encoded protein: CAWSSADYGYTF.

The table lists this clone with a few counts. The chain carries TRBV18 and TRBJ1-1; no firm D call. CDR3 size: 13 residues. V was pared by 3 bases and J by 5 bases, with 10 bases between. The V gene's germline CDR1 is KGHSH and CDR2 LQKENI. The CDR3 region is CASSPSVDTEAFF. Written as DNA, the CDR3 is TGTGCCAGCTCACCGTCCGTGGATACTGAAGCTTTCTTT.

This clone was recorded a few times. The chain carries TRBV18 and TRBJ1-1; D is unresolved. V dropped 3 bases and J dropped 6 bases, with 11 bases sitting between them. The CDR3 is 13 residues long. CDR1 KGHSH and CDR2 LQKENI come from the germline V gene. Here the CDR3 reads CASSPPALAEAFF. The CDR3 DNA follows: TGTGCCAGCTCACCCCCGGCGTTGGCTGAAGCTTTCTTT.

J is TRBJ2-1 and V is TRBV2; D uncertain. Trimming removed 7 bases from V and 4 bases from J, with 5 bases in between. Germline loops: CDR1 SNHLY, CDR2 FYNNEI. The CDR3 has 11 amino acids. The CDR3: CASTTYNEQFF. CDR3 nucleotides: TGTGCCAGCACAACGTACAATGAGCAGTTCTTC. The entire variable domain, with the rest obtained from reference TRBV2 and TRBJ2-1, is as follows: EPEVTQTPSHQVTQMGQEVILRCVPISNHLYFYWYRQILGQKVEFLVSFYNNEISEKSEIFDDQFSVERPDGSNFTLKIRSTKLEDSAMYFCASTTYNEQFFGPGTRLTVL.

The gene calls are TRBV11-1 and TRBJ2-7; D is ambiguous. The germline V gene encodes CDR1 SGHAT and CDR2 FQDESV (reference sequence). This CDR3 has 12 amino acids. V was pared by 5 bases and J by 5 bases, with 10 bases between. CDR3 nucleotides: TGTGCCAGCAGCCTCGACCGGGACGAGCAGTACTTC. Its translation is CASSLDRDEQYF.

There are a few counts of this clone. This sequence joins TRBV7-8 and TRBJ1-4; unclear D gene. Between the trimmed V and J ends, which lost 5 bases and 10 bases, there was a span of 20 bases. The germline V gene encodes CDR1 SGHVS and CDR2 FQNEAQ. The CDR3 is 15 amino acids. The CDR3 region is CASSPLAGQTGKLFF. CDR3 bases: TGTGCCAGCAGCCCCTTAGCGGGCCAGACGGGAAAACTGTTTTTT.

The chain has TRBV30 and TRBJ2-1, with 10 bases identical to TRBD2. The CDR3 contains 15 residues. V shed 4 bases and J 4 bases; nucleotides not matched to a gene: 7. The germline V gene has CDR1 GTSNPN and CDR2 SVGIG (reference sequence). For the CDR3, the DNA is TGTGCCTGGATTAGGAGCGGGAGGGCGTACAATGAGCAGTTCTTC. Its protein product is CAWIRSGRAYNEQFF.

This clone was observed a few times. The chain uses TRBV28 and TRBJ1-1, with D unclear. V shed 6 bases and J shed 11 bases, with 19 bases lying between them. Germline V gene data show CDR1 as MDHEN and CDR2 as SYDVKM. The CDR3 is 13 amino acids. The CDR3 protein is CASSTAALPSAFF. CDR3 DNA sequence: TGTGCCAGCAGCACGGCCGCGCTCCCCTCGGCTTTCTTT.

This clone was seen a few times. The rearrangement links TRBV5-1 to TRBJ2-1; 7 nucleotides match TRBD1. CDR3 length equals 16 residues. Germline V gene lookup returns CDR1 SGHRS and CDR2 YFSETQ. V lost 0 bases, J lost 7 bases, and 10 bases stayed unmatched. The CDR3 bases are TGCGCCAGCAGCTTGGCGATAGGGGGCGGTGTGAATGAGCAGTTCTTC. Its protein product is CASSLAIGGGVNEQFF.

This clone is a singleton in its sample. The V call is TRBV7-9, the J call TRBJ2-3; D uncertain. Germline values: CDR1 SEHNR, CDR2 FQNEAQ (reference sequence). The CDR3 spans 8 residues. The V end was cut by 5 bases, the J end by 12 bases, with 3 bases between. The CDR3: CASSPQYF. CDR3 in DNA: TGTGCCAGCAGCCCTCAGTATTTT.

The V call is TRBV4-1, the J call TRBJ2-7; perhaps TRBD2 as D (5 bases). The length of the CDR3 is 19 residues. Between the trimmed V and J ends, which lost 1 base and 3 bases, there was a span of 25 bases. Germline V gene data show CDR1 as MGHRA and CDR2 as YSYEKL. CDR3 amino acids: CASSQAPGLGKRDHYEQYF. The CDR3 region has the DNA TGCGCCAGCAGCCAAGCTCCCGGACTGGGTAAGCGTGACCACTACGAGCAGTACTTC.

The CDR3 reads CASSPTTGYNEQFF. Here the CDR3 DNA reads TGCGCCAGCAGCCCGACAACAGGGTACAATGAGCAGTTCTTC. The chain uses TRBV5-1 and TRBJ2-1; the D gene is possibly TRBD1 (6 bases). Trimming stripped 4 bases from V and 4 bases from J, with 12 bases between. Germline loops: CDR1 SGHRS, CDR2 YFSETQ. The CDR3 has 14 residues.

A few counts support this clone. The chain couples TRBV29-1 to TRBJ1-2; TRBD1 matches at 8 bases. The CDR3 totals 12 residues. J was trimmed by 7 bases and V by 5 bases; bases with no gene match: 6. Germline loops: CDR1 SQVTM, CDR2 ANQGSEA. The CDR3 loop reads CSVKTGAGGYTF. For the CDR3, the DNA is TGCAGCGTTAAGACAGGGGCGGGTGGCTACACCTTC.

This clone was detected a few times. The V gene is TRBV4-1, the J gene TRBJ2-5; unclear D gene. Germline V gene lookup returns CDR1 MGHRA and CDR2 YSYEKL. V lost 1 base and J 2 bases, leaving 5 bases between the germline ends. The CDR3 loop spans 13 amino acids. This CDR3 is CASSQGSQETQYF. CDR3 nucleotide sequence: TGCGCCAGCAGCCAAGGCTCACAAGAGACCCAGTACTTC.

This clone was observed a handful of times. The CDR3 is CASSLLAEAFF. The CDR3 region has the DNA TGTGCCAGCAGCCTACTGGCTGAAGCTTTCTTT. The rearrangement joins TRBV7-2 to TRBJ1-1; D is ambiguous. Looked up from germline, CDR1 is SGHTA and CDR2 is FQGNSA. V lost 5 bases, J lost 6 bases, and 7 bases lay in between. The CDR3 runs to 11 residues. Full variable domain (outside the CDR3, taken from reference TRBV7-2 and TRBJ1-1): GAGVSQSPSNKVTEKGKDVELRCDPISGHTALYWYRQSLGQGLEFLIYFQGNSAPDKSGLPSDRFSAERTGGSVSTLTIQRTQQEDSAVYLCASSLLAEAFFGQGTRLTVV.

The V gene is TRBV5-1, the J gene TRBJ2-1, with D possibly matching TRBD1 (6 bases). CDR1 is SGHRS, CDR2 YFSETQ, per germline. V lost 3 bases and J 7 bases, leaving 11 bases between the germline ends. The CDR3 consists of 13 residues. DNA for the CDR3: TGCGCCAGCAGCTGGGACACGAGTAATGAGCAGTTCTTC. Translating it yields CASSWDTSNEQFF.

This clone appeared a few times. This sequence joins TRBV27 and TRBJ2-7; 8 bases line up with TRBD1. The CDR3 extends over 15 amino acids. V dropped 4 bases and J dropped 3; count of bases not matched to a gene: 8. Germline V CDR1 and CDR2: MNHEY, SMNVEV (reference sequence). CDR3: CASSSPGGSVYEQYF. For the CDR3, the DNA is TGTGCCAGCAGTTCCCCAGGGGGCAGCGTCTACGAGCAGTACTTC.

The rearrangement links TRBV6-5 to TRBJ2-7; D unclear. V was trimmed by 6 bases and J by 0 bases, leaving 15 bases between them. The germline V gene encodes CDR1 MNHEY and CDR2 SVGAGI. CDR3 size: 15 residues. CDR3 bases: TGTGCCAGCAGCCCAACCACCATAAGCTCCTACGAGCAGTACTTC. Translated: CASSPTTISSYEQYF.

This clone was observed a few times. The rearrangement uses TRBV7-9 and TRBJ2-5; D gene ambiguous. The CDR3 consists of 14 residues. Germline-derived CDR1 and CDR2 are SEHNR and FQNEAQ (reference sequence). The V and J ends lost 5 bases and 4 bases respectively, with 14 bases between them. CDR3: CASSPDTKGETQYF. The DNA of the CDR3 is TGTGCCAGCAGCCCTGACACGAAGGGAGAGACCCAGTACTTC.

The gene calls are TRBV27 and TRBJ1-2; 7 bases fit TRBD1. The CDR3 runs 13 residues. Per germline, CDR1 MNHEY and CDR2 SMNVEV (reference sequence). Germline trimming cut 0 bases from V and 7 bases from J; bases unmatched to any gene: 2. CDR3 region: CASSLSGTVGYTF. The CDR3 region has the DNA TGTGCCAGCAGTTTATCCGGGACAGTTGGCTACACCTTC.

CDR3 nucleotide sequence: TGTGCCAGCAGCGTACAGGGACCCACCTATTACGAGCAGTACTTC. Translated: CASSVQGPTYYEQYF. V is TRBV5-4 and J is TRBJ2-7, with D possibly being TRBD1 (6 bases). The V and J ends lost 4 bases and 4 bases respectively, with 18 bases between them. Germline lookup yields CDR1 SGHNT and CDR2 YYREEE (reference sequence). This CDR3 has 15 residues.

This rearrangement joins TRBV19 to TRBJ2-1; D gene ambiguous. The CDR3 loop spans 14 amino acids. V dropped 5 bases and J dropped 5 bases, with 13 bases sitting between them. In germline, CDR1 is LNHDA, CDR2 SQIVND (reference sequence). The CDR3 reads CASSPRYSDNEQFF. CDR3 DNA sequence: TGTGCCAGTAGTCCCCGTTACTCTGACAATGAGCAGTTCTTC.

The gene calls are TRBV19 and TRBJ2-7; no firm D call. Germline-derived CDR1 and CDR2 are LNHDA and SQIVND (reference sequence). The germline V and J ends were trimmed by 6 bases and 3 bases, with 12 bases remaining between them. This CDR3 is 13 amino acids long. CDR3 sequence reads: CASSPGQNYEQYF. For the CDR3, the DNA is TGTGCCAGTAGCCCGGGCCAAAACTACGAGCAGTACTTC.